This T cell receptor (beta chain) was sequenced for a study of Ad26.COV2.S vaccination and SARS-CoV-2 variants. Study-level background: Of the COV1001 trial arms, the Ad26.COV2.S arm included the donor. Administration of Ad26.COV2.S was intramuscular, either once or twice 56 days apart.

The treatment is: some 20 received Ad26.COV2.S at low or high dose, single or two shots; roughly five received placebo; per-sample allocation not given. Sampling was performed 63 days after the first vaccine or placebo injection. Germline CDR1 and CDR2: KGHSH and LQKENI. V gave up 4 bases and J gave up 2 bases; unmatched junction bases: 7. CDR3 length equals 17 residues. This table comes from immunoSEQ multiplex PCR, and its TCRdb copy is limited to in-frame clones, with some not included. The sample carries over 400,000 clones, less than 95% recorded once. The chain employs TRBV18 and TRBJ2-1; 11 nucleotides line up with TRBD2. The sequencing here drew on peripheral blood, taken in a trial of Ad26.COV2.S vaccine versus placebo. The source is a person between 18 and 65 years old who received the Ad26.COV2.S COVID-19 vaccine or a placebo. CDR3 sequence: CASSLTSGAKPYNEQFF. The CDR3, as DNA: TGTGCCAGCTCACTGACTAGCGGGGCAAAACCCTACAATGAGCAGTTCTTC. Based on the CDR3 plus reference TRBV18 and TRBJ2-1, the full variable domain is NAGVMQNPRHLVRRRGQEARLRCSPMKGHSHVYWYRQLPEEGLKFMVYLQKENIIDESGMPKERFSAEFPKEGPSILRIQQVVRGDSAAYFCASSLTSGAKPYNEQFFGPGTRLTVL.